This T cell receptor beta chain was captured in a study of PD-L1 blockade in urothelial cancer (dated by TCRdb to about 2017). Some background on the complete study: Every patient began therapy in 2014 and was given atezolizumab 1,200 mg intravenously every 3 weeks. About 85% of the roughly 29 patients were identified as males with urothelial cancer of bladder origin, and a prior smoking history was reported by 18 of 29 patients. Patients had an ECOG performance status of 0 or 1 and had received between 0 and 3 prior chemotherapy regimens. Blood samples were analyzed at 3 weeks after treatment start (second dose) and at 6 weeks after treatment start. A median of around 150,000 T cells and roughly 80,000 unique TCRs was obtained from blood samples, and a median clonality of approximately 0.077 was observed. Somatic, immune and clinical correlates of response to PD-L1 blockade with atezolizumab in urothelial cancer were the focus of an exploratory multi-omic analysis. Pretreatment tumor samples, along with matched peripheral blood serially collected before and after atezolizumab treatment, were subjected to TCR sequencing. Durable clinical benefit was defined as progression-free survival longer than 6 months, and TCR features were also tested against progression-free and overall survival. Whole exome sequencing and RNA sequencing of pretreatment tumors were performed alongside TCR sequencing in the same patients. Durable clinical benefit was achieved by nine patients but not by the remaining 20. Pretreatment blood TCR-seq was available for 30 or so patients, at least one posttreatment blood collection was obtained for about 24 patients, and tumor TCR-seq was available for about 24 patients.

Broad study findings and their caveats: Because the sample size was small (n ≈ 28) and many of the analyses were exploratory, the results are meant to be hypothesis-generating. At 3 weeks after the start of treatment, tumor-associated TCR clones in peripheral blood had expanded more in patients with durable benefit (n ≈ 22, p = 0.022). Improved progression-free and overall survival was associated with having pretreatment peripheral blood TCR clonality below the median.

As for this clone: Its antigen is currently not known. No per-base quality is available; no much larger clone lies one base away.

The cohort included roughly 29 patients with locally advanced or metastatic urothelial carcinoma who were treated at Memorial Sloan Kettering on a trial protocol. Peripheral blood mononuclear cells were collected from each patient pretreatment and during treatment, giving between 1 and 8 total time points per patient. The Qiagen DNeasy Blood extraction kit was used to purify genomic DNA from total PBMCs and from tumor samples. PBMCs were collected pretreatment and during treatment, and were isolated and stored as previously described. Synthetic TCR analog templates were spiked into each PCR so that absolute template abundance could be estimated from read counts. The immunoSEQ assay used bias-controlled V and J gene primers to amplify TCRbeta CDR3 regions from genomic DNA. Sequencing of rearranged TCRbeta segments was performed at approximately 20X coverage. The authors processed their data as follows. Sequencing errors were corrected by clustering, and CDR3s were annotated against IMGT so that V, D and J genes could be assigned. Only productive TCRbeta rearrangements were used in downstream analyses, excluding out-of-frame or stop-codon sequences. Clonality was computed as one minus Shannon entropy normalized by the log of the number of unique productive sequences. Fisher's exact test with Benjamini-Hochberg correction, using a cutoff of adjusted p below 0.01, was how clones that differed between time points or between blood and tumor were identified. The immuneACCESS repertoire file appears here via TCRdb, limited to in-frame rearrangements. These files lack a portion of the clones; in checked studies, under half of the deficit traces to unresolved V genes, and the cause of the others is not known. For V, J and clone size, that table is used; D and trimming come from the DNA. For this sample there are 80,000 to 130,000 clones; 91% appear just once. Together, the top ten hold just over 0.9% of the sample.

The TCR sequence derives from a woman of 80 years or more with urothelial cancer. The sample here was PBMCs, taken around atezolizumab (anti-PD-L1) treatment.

The nucleotide sequence reads as follows: TGTGCCAGCAGCCTGGACCTCCCGAGGGACACTGAAGCTTTCTTT. It codes for CASSLDLPRDTEAFF. The chain is assembled from TRBV7-9 and TRBJ1-1, with the D gene not confidently named. In the germline V gene (reference sequence), CDR1 corresponds to SEHNR and CDR2 to FQNEAQ. The CDR3 holds 15 amino acids from the cysteine to the phenylalanine. Of all the DNA, just the CDR3 is kept, 45 bases in frame from base 1. The germline ends are 16 bases apart after V is trimmed by 5 bases and J by 3 bases.